Listed here are 20 T cell receptor beta chains from one sample, sequenced in a study of blood T cell repertoires in COVID-19 (dated by TCRdb to 2018 to 2021). Library method: the immunoSEQ multiplex PCR assay. What TCRdb holds here is the immuneACCESS table cut down to in-frame rearrangements. Part of the clones is not present; checked against another copy, under half of the missing clones reflect an unresolved V gene, and the others are unexplained. The sample data list approximately 200,000 clones, and about 86% of these were observed just once. The ten largest clones capture about 6% of the sample. The sequenced sample was peripheral blood. Source of these receptors: a man between 60 and 75 years old who had recovered from COVID-19.

The chain joins TRBV10-3 to TRBJ2-3; 10 nucleotides agree with TRBD1. The trim removed 3 bases at V and 5 bases at J, leaving 5 bases unmatched. The CDR3 length is 15 residues. The germline CDR1 and CDR2 sequences are ENHRY and SYGVKD. The CDR3: CAISDRDRGLDTQYF. The CDR3 nucleotides read TGTGCCATCAGTGACCGGGACAGGGGTTTAGATACGCAGTATTTT.

V is TRBV6-5 and J is TRBJ1-6, with 7 bases that match TRBD1. The CDR3 is 15 residues long. V lost 11 bases, J lost 2 bases, and 9 bases stayed unmatched. Germline CDR1 MNHEY, CDR2 SVGAGI. CDR3 sequence: CAARQGRAYNSPLHF. The CDR3 DNA reads as TGTGCCGCCCGACAGGGTCGCGCCTATAATTCACCCCTCCACTTT.

The chain is built from TRBV6-5 and TRBJ1-1; 7 nucleotides agree with TRBD1. The CDR3 length is 13 residues. CDR1 and CDR2 (germline): MNHEY, SVGAGI. The V and J ends lost 6 bases and 7 bases, in that order; junction bases with no gene match: 8. This chain's CDR3 is CASSRPTGIEAFF. As DNA, the CDR3 is TGTGCCAGCAGCCGCCCGACAGGGATTGAAGCTTTCTTT.

The CDR3 DNA reads TGTGCCACCAGTGACCTGCCCTCCTTAGCGGGAGGTTACAATGAGCAGTTCTTC. Translated, it gives CATSDLPSLAGGYNEQFF. The chain carries TRBV24-1 and TRBJ2-1; 10 bases fit TRBD2. This CDR3 is 18 amino acids long. The junction had 12 bases not matched to a gene; V was cut back by 4 bases and J by 4 bases. Germline V gives CDR1 KGHDR, CDR2 SFDVKD.

V is TRBV5-4 and J is TRBJ1-2, with D unclear. Trimming left V 3 bases short and J 8 bases short, with 17 bases between. Per the germline V gene, CDR1 is SGHNT and CDR2 is YYREEE (reference sequence). This CDR3 spans 14 amino acids. As DNA, the CDR3 is TGTGCCAGCAGCTCCCCCGCGCGGGGTGAGGGCTACACCTTC. This codes for CASSSPARGEGYTF.

The CDR3 region is CASSPGQYRYTF. The CDR3 DNA reads as TGTGCCAGCAGCCCCGGACAGTACCGCTACACCTTC. V is TRBV3-1 (or the pseudogene TRBV3-2) and J is TRBJ1-2, with D tentatively TRBD1 (6 bases). The CDR3 contains 12 residues. V lost 4 bases to trimming and J lost 9 bases, with 12 bases between them. Germline lookup yields CDR1 LGHDT and CDR2 YNNKEL (reference sequence).

The rearrangement uses TRBV3-1 (or the pseudogene TRBV3-2) and TRBJ2-1; 11 bases map to TRBD2. J gave up 12 bases and V 4 bases, and 14 bases lay outside the gene matches. The CDR3 has 16 residues. The V gene's germline CDR1 is LGHDT and CDR2 YNNKEL (reference sequence). CDR3 in amino acids: CASSLRTGLAVYGQFF. CDR3 nucleotides: TGTGCCAGCAGCCTGCGTACGGGACTAGCGGTATATGGGCAGTTCTTC.

This chain links TRBV5-6 with TRBJ1-4; 9 nucleotides line up with TRBD1. CDR3 length: 16 amino acids. The germline V gene encodes CDR1 SGHDT and CDR2 YYEEEE. V lost 2 bases and J lost 4; bases outside the gene matches: 6. The CDR3 coding sequence is TGTGCCAGCAGCTTAGGTACGGGACAGGGTAATGAAAAACTGTTTTTT. This translates into CASSLGTGQGNEKLFF. The entire variable domain, with the rest obtained from reference TRBV5-6 and TRBJ1-4, is as follows: DAGVTQSPTHLIKTRGQQVTLRCSPKSGHDTVSWYQQALGQGPQFIFQYYEEEERQRGNFPDRFSGHQFPNYSSELNVNALLLGDSALYLCASSLGTGQGNEKLFFGSGTQLSVL.

The chain carries TRBV5-1 and TRBJ2-3, with 7 positions matching TRBD2. Germline lookup yields CDR1 SGHRS and CDR2 YFSETQ. V was clipped by 5 bases and J by 4 bases; unmatched bases: 7. The CDR3 is 14 residues long. The CDR3 spells CASSWWGGADTQYF. The CDR3 bases are TGCGCCAGCAGTTGGTGGGGGGGGGCAGATACGCAGTATTTT.

V usage is TRBV29-1 and J usage is TRBJ1-1; D gene ambiguous. Germline assignment: CDR1 SQVTM and CDR2 ANQGSEA. V was shortened by 6 bases and J by 0 bases, with 14 bases between the two germline ends. The CDR3 runs to 14 residues. The CDR3 region has the DNA TGCAGCGTGTCCCTGAGTTCCATGAACACTGAAGCTTTCTTT. Translation gives CSVSLSSMNTEAFF.

This clone was observed once. The rearrangement joins TRBV2 to TRBJ2-3; D is possibly TRBD2 (5 bases). Germline V CDR1 and CDR2: SNHLY, FYNNEI. The CDR3 covers 13 residues. V gave up 5 bases and J gave up 6 bases, with 12 bases separating them. The CDR3 spells CASSPPVADTQYF. The DNA for the CDR3 is TGTGCCAGCAGTCCCCCCGTAGCGGATACGCAGTATTTT.

The V call is TRBV6-6, the J call TRBJ2-5; TRBD1 matches at 10 bases. CDR3 size: 17 residues. Germline V gene data show CDR1 as MNHNY and CDR2 as SVGAGI (reference sequence). The V and J ends lost 5 bases and 0 bases, in that order; junction bases with no gene match: 9. The DNA for the CDR3 is TGTGCCAGCAGTCGTTGGGGACAGGGGATTTACCAAGAGACCCAGTACTTC. Translating it yields CASSRWGQGIYQETQYF.

This sequence joins TRBV7-3 and TRBJ2-1; the match to TRBD1 covers 11 bases. J was trimmed by 4 bases and V by 7 bases; bases with no gene match: 6. Per germline, CDR1 SGHTA and CDR2 FQGTGA. The CDR3 is 15 residues long. The CDR3 DNA is TGTGCCAGCACCCCCGGGACAGGGGGTTACAATGAGCAGTTCTTC. Translation: CASTPGTGGYNEQFF.

In the case of this clone: This CDR3 is also generated by other DNA sequences in the sample. The V call is TRBV7-2, the J call TRBJ2-7; TRBD2 matches at 11 bases. There are 15 residues in the CDR3. Germline V gives CDR1 SGHTA, CDR2 FQGNSA. V gave up 2 bases and J gave up 3 bases; unmatched junction bases: 3. The CDR3 DNA reads as TGTGCCAGCAGCTTAAGACTAGCGGGAAGCTACGAGCAGTACTTC. This sequence encodes CASSLRLAGSYEQYF.

This clone was detected only once. The gene calls are TRBV4-2 and TRBJ2-2; 7 bases match TRBD1. V shed 0 bases, J shed 5 bases, and the junction held 15 bases outside the gene matches. CDR1 is LGHNA, CDR2 YNFKEQ, per germline. There are 19 residues in the CDR3. In DNA, the CDR3 is TGTGCCAGCAGCCAAGATCTACGGGGACAGCGGCGTAAGACCGGGGAGCTGTTTTTT. Encoded protein: CASSQDLRGQRRKTGELFF.

There are a few counts of this clone. This chain joins TRBV9 and TRBJ2-3; 9 bases are shared with TRBD1. V lost 0 bases and J lost 2; bases outside the gene matches: 4. This CDR3 contains 16 residues. Per germline, CDR1 SGDLS and CDR2 YYNGEE. The CDR3 protein is CASSVAGQGVTDTQYF. As DNA, the CDR3 is TGTGCCAGCAGCGTAGCGGGACAGGGTGTCACAGATACGCAGTATTTT. Looking up the rest from reference TRBV9 and TRBJ2-3 gives the full variable domain: DSGVTQTPKHLITATGQRVTLRCSPRSGDLSVYWYQQSLDQGLQFLIQYYNGEERAKGNILERFSAQQFPDLHSELNLSSLELGDSALYFCASSVAGQGVTDTQYFGPGTRLTVL.

The gene calls are TRBV24-1 and TRBJ2-7, with 12 bases fitting TRBD2. The CDR3 loop spans 16 amino acids. V lost 3 bases and J lost 6; bases outside the gene matches: 8. Germline loops: CDR1 KGHDR, CDR2 SFDVKD. Written as DNA, the CDR3 is TGTGCCACCAGTGATGTTCTAGCGGGAGGGCAGTTCGAGCAGTACTTC. Translating it yields CATSDVLAGGQFEQYF.

The sample holds a few counts of this clone. This chain links TRBV5-6 with TRBJ1-1; 11 bases align to TRBD1. Trimming removed 3 bases from V and 12 bases from J; junction bases left unmatched: 10. Per the germline V gene, CDR1 is SGHDT and CDR2 is YYEEEE. This CDR3 has 14 residues. The CDR3 DNA sequence: TGTGCCAGCAGCTCCCTAGGGGGACAGGGGGACCCTTTCTTT. Translating gives CASSSLGGQGDPFF.

The rearrangement links TRBV30 to TRBJ1-4, with TRBD1 as a possible D gene (5 bases). The length of the CDR3 is 14 residues. V shed 3 bases and J shed 0 bases, with 8 bases lying between them. The germline CDR1 and CDR2 sequences are GTSNPN and SVGIG (reference sequence). The CDR3 sequence: CAWSAGTTNEKLFF. In nucleotides, the CDR3 is TGTGCCTGGAGCGCAGGGACAACTAATGAAAAACTGTTTTTT.

The V call is TRBV4-2, the J call TRBJ1-6; D remains ambiguous. The CDR3 has 11 amino acids. The germline gives CDR1 LGHNA, CDR2 YNFKEQ. The V end lost 5 bases, the J end lost 7 bases, and 3 bases lay between the germline ends. The CDR3 loop is CASSENSPLHF. Here the CDR3 DNA reads TGTGCCAGCAGCGAGAATTCACCCCTCCACTTT.